These 5 T cell receptor beta chains were all obtained from the same sample, sequenced in a study of OX40 agonist ivuxolimab in advanced cancers. Method: immunoSEQ multiplex PCR; TCRdb's copy keeps in-frame clones and lacks some. The table includes 57,000 or so clones, 93% detected once. Sequencing was performed on CD4+ or CD8+ T cells sorted from blood, taken in a trial of the OX40 agonist ivuxolimab. The origin of the receptors is an adult with an advanced solid tumor such as melanoma, head and neck, liver or kidney cancer.

Remarks on this clone: Other DNA variants within this sample encode the same CDR3. This chain connects TRBV5-4 to TRBJ2-5; D is possibly TRBD2 (6 bases). Between the trimmed V and J ends, which lost 1 base and 5 bases, there was a span of 12 bases. This CDR3 spans 14 amino acids. Per germline, CDR1 SGHNT and CDR2 YYREEE (reference sequence). This chain's CDR3 is CASSLITGVETQYF. The CDR3 DNA sequence: TGTGCCAGCAGCTTGATTACGGGGGTGGAGACCCAGTACTTC.

This chain uses TRBV28 with TRBJ2-7; 7 nucleotides agree with TRBD1. Per germline, CDR1 MDHEN and CDR2 SYDVKM. The CDR3 runs to 15 residues. Trimming at V came to 7 bases and at J to 3 bases, leaving 12 bases not matched to a gene. The CDR3 DNA is TGTGCCAGCATCCTTGAGGGGGCAGAACACTACGAGCAGTACTTC. Its translation is CASILEGAEHYEQYF.

The chain recombines TRBV4-1 with TRBJ2-3; the match to TRBD2 covers 14 bases. Germline CDR1 and CDR2: MGHRA and YSYEKL. J was trimmed by 0 bases and V by 1 base; bases with no gene match: 9. The CDR3 extends over 20 amino acids. In DNA, the CDR3 is TGCGCCAGCAGCCAAGGCCCGCCGGGACTAGCGGGAGTGAGCACAGATACGCAGTATTTT. Protein sequence: CASSQGPPGLAGVSTDTQYF.

The chain uses TRBV28 and TRBJ1-1; no clear D. Trimming removed 7 bases from V and 5 bases from J, with 8 bases in between. This CDR3 contains 11 residues. In germline, CDR1 is MDHEN, CDR2 SYDVKM. The CDR3 DNA reads TGTGCCAGCAATCCGGGGACTGAAGCTTTCTTT. Protein: CASNPGTEAFF.

The gene calls are TRBV7-6 and TRBJ2-7; D unclear. Germline CDR1 SGHVS, CDR2 FNYEAQ. The CDR3 extends over 13 amino acids. V was clipped by 8 bases and J by 3 bases, with 14 bases between them. Written as DNA, the CDR3 is TGTGCCAGCGGAGACTCACCCCGCTACGAGCAGTACTTC. Protein: CASGDSPRYEQYF. The variable domain in full, completed from reference TRBV7-6 and TRBJ2-7, reads GAGVSQSPRYKVTKRGQDVALRCDPISGHVSLYWYRQALGQGPEFLTYFNYEAQQDKSGLPNDRFSAERPEGSISTLTIQRTEQRDSAMYRCASGDSPRYEQYFGPGTRLTVT.